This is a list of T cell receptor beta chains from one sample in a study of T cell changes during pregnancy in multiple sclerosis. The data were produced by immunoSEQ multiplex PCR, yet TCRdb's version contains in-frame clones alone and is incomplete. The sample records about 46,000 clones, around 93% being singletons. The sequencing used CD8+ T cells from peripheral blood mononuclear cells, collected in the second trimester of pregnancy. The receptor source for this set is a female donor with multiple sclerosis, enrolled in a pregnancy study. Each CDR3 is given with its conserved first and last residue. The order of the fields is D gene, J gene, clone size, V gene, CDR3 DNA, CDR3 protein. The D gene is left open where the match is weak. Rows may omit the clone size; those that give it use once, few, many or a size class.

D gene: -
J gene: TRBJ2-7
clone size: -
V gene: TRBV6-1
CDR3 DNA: TGTGCCAGCAGTGAAGCGGACAGCTCCTACGAGCAGTACTTC
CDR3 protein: CASSEADSSYEQYF

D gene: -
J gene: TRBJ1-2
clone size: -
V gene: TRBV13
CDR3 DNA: TGTGCCAGCCCCTTTGGGGCAGGGAACTATGGCTACACCTTC
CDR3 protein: CASPFGAGNYGYTF

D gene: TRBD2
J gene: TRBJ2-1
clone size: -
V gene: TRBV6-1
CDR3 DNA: TGTGCCAGCAGTGAGAGGCTAGCGGACTTCAATGAGCAGTTCTTC
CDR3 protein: CASSERLADFNEQFF

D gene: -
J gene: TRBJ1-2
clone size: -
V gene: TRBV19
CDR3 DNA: TGTGCCAGTAGTATAGTGAGGGGGAGCGGCTACACCTTC
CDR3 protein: CASSIVRGSGYTF

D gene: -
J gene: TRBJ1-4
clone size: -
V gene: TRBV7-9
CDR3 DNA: TGTGCCAGCAGCTCCCTGGACAGCTTGAATGAAAAACTGTTTTTT
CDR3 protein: CASSSLDSLNEKLFF

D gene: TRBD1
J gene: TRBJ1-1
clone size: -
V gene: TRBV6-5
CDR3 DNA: TGTGCCAGCACCCAGGACAGGGCCACTGAAGCTTTCTTT
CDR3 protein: CASTQDRATEAFF

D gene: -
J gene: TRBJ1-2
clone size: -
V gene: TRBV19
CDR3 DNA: TGTGCCAGTAGTAGGGCCCTCACAGAGGGCTACACCTTC
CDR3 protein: CASSRALTEGYTF

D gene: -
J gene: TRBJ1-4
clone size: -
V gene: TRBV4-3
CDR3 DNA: TGCGCCAGCAGCCAAGACGAGGGTTGGGGGCCAACTAATGAAAAACTGTTTTTT
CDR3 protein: CASSQDEGWGPTNEKLFF

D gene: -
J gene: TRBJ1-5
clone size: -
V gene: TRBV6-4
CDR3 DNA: TGTGCCAGCAGCCCCGGGAGCAATCAGCCCCAGCATTTT
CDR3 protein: CASSPGSNQPQHF

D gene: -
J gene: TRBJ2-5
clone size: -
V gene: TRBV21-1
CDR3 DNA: TGTGCCAGCAGCAAATGGGGAGGGTTCGGCTTACAAGAGACCCAGTACTTC
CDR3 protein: CASSKWGGFGLQETQYF

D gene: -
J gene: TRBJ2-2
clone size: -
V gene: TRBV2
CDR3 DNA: TGTGCCAGCAGTCTTCCACCGGGAATAAAAGGAGCCGGGGAGCTGTTTTTT
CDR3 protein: CASSLPPGIKGAGELFF

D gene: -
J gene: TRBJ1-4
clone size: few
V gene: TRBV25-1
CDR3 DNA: TGTGCCAGCAGTGACGGGGAGAATGAAAAACTGTTTTTT
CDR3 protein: CASSDGENEKLFF

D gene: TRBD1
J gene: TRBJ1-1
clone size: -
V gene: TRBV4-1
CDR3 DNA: TGCGCCAGCAGCCTAGAGGGGCAGGGGGCCACTGAAGCTTTCTTT
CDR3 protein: CASSLEGQGATEAFF

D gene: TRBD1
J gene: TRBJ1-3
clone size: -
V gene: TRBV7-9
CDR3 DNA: TGTGCCAGCAGCTGGAGGACAGGGCTCAGTCCCGGAAACACCATATATTTT
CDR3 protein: CASSWRTGLSPGNTIYF

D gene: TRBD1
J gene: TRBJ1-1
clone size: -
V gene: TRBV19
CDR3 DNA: TGTGCCAGTAGTAACCCGGACAGGGCCCCCTTGGGTGAAGCTTTCTTT
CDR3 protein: CASSNPDRAPLGEAFF

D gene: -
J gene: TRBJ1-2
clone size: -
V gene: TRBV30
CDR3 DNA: TGTGCCTGGAGCGGGGGGGCTGCTGGCTACACCTTC
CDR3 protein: CAWSGGAAGYTF

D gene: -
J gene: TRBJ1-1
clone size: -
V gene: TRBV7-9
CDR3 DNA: TGTGCCAGCCACGGGGTTACCAACACTGAAGCTTTCTTT
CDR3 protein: CASHGVTNTEAFF

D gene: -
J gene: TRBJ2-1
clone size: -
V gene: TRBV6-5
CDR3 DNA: TGTGCCAGCAGTTTCTCAAGACTAGTCTACAATGAGCAGTTCTTC
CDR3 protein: CASSFSRLVYNEQFF

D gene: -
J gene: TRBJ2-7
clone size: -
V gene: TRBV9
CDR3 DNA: TGTGCCAGCAGCGTAGGTACAAATATTTTCTACGAGCAGTACTTC
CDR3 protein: CASSVGTNIFYEQYF

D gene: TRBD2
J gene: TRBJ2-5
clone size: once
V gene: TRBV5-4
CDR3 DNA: TGTGCCAGCAGCTTCCGGGGGGAAGAGACCCAGTACTTC
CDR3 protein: CASSFRGEETQYF

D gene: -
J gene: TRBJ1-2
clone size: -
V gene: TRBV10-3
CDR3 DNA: TGTGCCATCAGTGAGGGGGGCGAGGGCTATGGCTACACCTTC
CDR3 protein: CAISEGGEGYGYTF

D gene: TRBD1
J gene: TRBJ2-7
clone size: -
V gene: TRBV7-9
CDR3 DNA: TGTGCCAGCAGCGGACAGGGGGCACCCTGGGACTACTACGAGCAGTACTTC
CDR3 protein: CASSGQGAPWDYYEQYF

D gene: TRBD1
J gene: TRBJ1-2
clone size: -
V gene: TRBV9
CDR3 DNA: TGTGCCAGCAGCGTAGAGAGGACAGGAGGAGTCAGCGGCTACACCTTC
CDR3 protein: CASSVERTGGVSGYTF

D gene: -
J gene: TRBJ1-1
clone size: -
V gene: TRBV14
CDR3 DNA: TGTGCCAGCAGCCAAGAGCTAGGAAGGGGGAAGCGGGCTTTCTTT
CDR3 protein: CASSQELGRGKRAFF

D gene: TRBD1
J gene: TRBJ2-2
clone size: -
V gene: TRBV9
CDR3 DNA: TGTGCCAGCAGCGTCAAGACAGGGGACAACACCGGGGAGCTGTTTTTT
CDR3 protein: CASSVKTGDNTGELFF

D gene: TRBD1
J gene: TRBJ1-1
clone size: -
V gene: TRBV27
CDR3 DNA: TGTGCCAGCAGTGCGACAGGGGGCAACACTGAAGCTTTCTTT
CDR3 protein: CASSATGGNTEAFF

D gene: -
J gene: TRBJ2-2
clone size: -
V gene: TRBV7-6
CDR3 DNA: TGTGCCAGCAGCTACCGAGAGTCCGGGGAGCTGTTTTTT
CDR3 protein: CASSYRESGELFF

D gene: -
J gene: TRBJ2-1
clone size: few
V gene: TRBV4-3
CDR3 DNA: TGCGCCAGCAGCCAAGATACCCAGGGGCCTCTCAATGAGCAGTTCTTC
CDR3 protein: CASSQDTQGPLNEQFF

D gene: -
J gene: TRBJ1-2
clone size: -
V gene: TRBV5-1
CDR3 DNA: TGCGCCAGCAGCTTTTGGGACGGGGGGAACTATGGCTACACCTTC
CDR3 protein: CASSFWDGGNYGYTF

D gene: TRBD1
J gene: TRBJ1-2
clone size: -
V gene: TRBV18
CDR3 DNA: TGTGCCAGCTCACTTACGGACAGGGGGGACTATGGCTACACCTTC
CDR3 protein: CASSLTDRGDYGYTF

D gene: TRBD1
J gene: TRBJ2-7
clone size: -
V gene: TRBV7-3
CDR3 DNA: TGTGCCAGCAGCTTAGGTTGGGACAGCCATCAGTACTTC
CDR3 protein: CASSLGWDSHQYF

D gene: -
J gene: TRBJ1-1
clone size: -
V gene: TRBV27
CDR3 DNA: TGTGCCAGCAGTTCAACAGATATCACTGAAGCTTTCTTT
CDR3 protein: CASSSTDITEAFF

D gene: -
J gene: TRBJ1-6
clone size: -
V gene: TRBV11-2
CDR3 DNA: TGTGCCAGCAGCTTGGGGGCAGGGAACCCCCTCCACTTT
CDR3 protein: CASSLGAGNPLHF

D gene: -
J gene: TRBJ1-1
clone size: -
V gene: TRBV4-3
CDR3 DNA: TGCGCCAGCAGCCAAGCGACAGTGAACACTGAAGCTTTCTTT
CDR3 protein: CASSQATVNTEAFF

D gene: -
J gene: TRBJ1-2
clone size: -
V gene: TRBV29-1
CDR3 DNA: TGCAGCGTTGAGCGCCGTTTCTATGGCTACACCTTC
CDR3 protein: CSVERRFYGYTF

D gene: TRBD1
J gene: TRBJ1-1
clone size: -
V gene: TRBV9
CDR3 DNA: TGTGCCAGCAGCACCCCGGGACAGGGACCGAACACTGAAGCTTTCTTT
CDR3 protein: CASSTPGQGPNTEAFF

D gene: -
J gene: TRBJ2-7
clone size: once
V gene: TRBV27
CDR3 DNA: TGTGCCAGCAGTTTAGACGGACTCAATGCCTACGAGCAGTACTTC
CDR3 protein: CASSLDGLNAYEQYF

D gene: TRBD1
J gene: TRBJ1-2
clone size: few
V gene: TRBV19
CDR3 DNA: TGTGCCAGTAGCACCGGGACAGGGGGACTCGATGGCTACACCTTC
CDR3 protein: CASSTGTGGLDGYTF

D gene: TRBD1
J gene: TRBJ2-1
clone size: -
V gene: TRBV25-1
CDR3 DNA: TGTGCCAGCAGTTTGGACAGGCGTGAGCAGTTCTTC
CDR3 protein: CASSLDRREQFF

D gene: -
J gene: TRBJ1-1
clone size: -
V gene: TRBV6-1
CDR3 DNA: TGTGCCAGCTGTGCTGGGGGGACGGGCGTGGGAATGAACACTGAAGCTTTCTTT
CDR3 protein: CASCAGGTGVGMNTEAFF

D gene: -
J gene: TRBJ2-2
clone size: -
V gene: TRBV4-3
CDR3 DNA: TGCGCCAGCAGCCAGGGGGGTGCGAACACCGGGGAGCTGTTTTTT
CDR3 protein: CASSQGGANTGELFF

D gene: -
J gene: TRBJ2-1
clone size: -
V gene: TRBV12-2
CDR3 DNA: TGTGCAAGTCGCTTAGCTTTGCGGGGAAGCTCCTACAATGAGCAGTTCTTC
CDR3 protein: CASRLALRGSSYNEQFF

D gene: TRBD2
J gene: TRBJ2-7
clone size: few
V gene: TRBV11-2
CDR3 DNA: TGTGCCAGCAGCTTACCCTGGGCTAGCGGGGAGCAGTACTTC
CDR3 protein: CASSLPWASGEQYF

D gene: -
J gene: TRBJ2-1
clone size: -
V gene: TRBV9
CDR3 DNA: TGTGCCAGCAGCGTAATAGCGTCGGGCTACAATGAGCAGTTCTTC
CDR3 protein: CASSVIASGYNEQFF

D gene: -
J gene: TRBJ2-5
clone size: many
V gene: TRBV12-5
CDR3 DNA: TGTGCTAGTGGTTTGAGCCCACTCGTGGGCGTAGAGACCCAGTACTTC
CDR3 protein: CASGLSPLVGVETQYF